The T cell receptor (beta chain) under discussion was sequenced for a study of blood T cell repertoires in COVID-19. V lost 5 bases and J lost 3, with 11 bases in between. Germline V CDR1 and CDR2: MNHEY, SMNVEV (reference sequence). The CDR3 is 14 amino acids. In the original workflow: Reference gene primer amplification gave nucleated cell count estimates. Assay: immunoSEQ multiplex PCR; the TCRdb copy retains only in-frame clones and omits some. The DNA was the basis for D and trimming; V, J and clone size are from that table. The table lists more than 120,000 clones, about 91% of them singletons, with around 26% in the top ten.

The TCR sequence derives from a human donor in a cohort sampled during active COVID-19. The specimen was peripheral blood. V is TRBV27 and J is TRBJ2-1, with D possibly being TRBD2 (5 bases). CDR3 in amino acids: CASSPSMVYNEQFF. As DNA, the CDR3 is TGTGCCAGCAGTCCTAGCATGGTCTACAATGAGCAGTTCTTC.